This TCR beta chain was captured in a study of shared clonotypes between healthy human individuals. Background on the study: Those who served as donors were a couple of women and a few men between the ages of 18 and 49.

The V and J ends lost 5 bases and 2 bases, in that order; junction bases with no gene match: 4. Germline V gene data show CDR1 as ENHRY and CDR2 as SYGVKD. This CDR3 region has 14 residues. Study results and limitations: The four-donor shared clonotypes exceeded non-shared clonotypes in generation probability, with non-shared ones scoring lower. Across subsets, estimated richness was generally greater for naive than for memory populations.

Points on this clone: As yet, its antigen is unknown.

The DNA input per sorted-subset replicate PCR was 150 to 200 ng, corresponding to tens of thousands of T cell genomes. Only in-frame clones appear in the TCRdb table, and some are missing; sequencing was by immunoSEQ multiplex PCR. The repertoire has 2,500,000 or so clones, approximately 94% of them found once; the top ten carry approximately 0.37%. The TCR sequence derives from a young man in good health. Some clones in this sample may be carry-over from other donors' samples. What was sequenced was naive CD4+ T cells from PBMCs. Subset here: CD45RA+ positively selected. The chain has TRBV10-3 and TRBJ2-7; 9 nucleotides match TRBD2. The CDR3 protein is CAISQTSGAYEQYF. The DNA of the CDR3 is TGTGCCATCAGTCAGACTAGCGGAGCCTACGAGCAGTACTTC.